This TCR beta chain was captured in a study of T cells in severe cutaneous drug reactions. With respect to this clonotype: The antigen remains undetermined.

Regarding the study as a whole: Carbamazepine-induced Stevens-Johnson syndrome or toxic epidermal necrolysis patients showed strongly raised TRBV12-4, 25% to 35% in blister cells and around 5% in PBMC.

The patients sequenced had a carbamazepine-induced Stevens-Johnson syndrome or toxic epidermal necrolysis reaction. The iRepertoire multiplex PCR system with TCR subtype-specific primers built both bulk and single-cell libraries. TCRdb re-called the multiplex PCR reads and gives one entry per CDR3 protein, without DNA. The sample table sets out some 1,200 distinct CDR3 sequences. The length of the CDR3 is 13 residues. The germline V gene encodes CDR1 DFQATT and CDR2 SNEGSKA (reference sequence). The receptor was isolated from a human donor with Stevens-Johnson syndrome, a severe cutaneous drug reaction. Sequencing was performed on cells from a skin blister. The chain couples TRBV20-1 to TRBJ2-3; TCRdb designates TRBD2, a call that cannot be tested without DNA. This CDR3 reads CSANVAGTDTQYF.